This TCR beta chain was sequenced in a study of blood T cell repertoires in COVID-19. As for the study in general: Whether acute or convalescent, the COVID-19 samples came from the United States, Italy and Spain. In each case, the material was cDNA or gDNA derived from T cells, B-cell-depleted T cells, or PBMCs.

In the study's own analysis: Estimation of nucleated cell counts relied on the amplification of reference gene primers. Profiled with immunoSEQ multiplex PCR; TCRdb holds only in-frame clones, not every one. The DNA gave D and trimming, while V, J and clone size come from that table. The repertoire holds under 300,000 clones, with approximately 85% as singletons. Trimming removed 5 bases at V and 11 bases at J, with 21 bases between. The germline gives CDR1 SGHNT, CDR2 YYREEE (reference sequence). This CDR3 has 14 residues. V is TRBV5-4 and J is TRBJ2-3, with D possibly being TRBD2 (7 bases). The source of this sequence is a woman aged 70-85 years with acute or convalescent COVID-19. The source material was peripheral blood. The CDR3: CASRRGLGLEEQYF. Written as DNA, the CDR3 is TGTGCCAGCAGGCGGGGGCTGGGGTTAGAAGAGCAGTATTTT.